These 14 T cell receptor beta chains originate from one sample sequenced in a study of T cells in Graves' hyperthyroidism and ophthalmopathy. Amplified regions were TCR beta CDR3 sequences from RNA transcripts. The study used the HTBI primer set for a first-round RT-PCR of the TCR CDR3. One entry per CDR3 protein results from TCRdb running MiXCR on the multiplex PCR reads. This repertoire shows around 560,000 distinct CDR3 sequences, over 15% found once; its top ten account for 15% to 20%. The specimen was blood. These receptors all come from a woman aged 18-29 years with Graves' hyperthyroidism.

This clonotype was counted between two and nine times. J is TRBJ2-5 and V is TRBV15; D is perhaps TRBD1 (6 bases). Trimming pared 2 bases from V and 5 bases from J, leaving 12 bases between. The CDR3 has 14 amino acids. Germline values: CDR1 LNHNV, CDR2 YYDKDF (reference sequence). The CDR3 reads CATSRRTVPETQYF. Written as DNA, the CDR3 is TGTGCCACCAGCAGACGGACAGTCCCTGAGACCCAGTACTTC.

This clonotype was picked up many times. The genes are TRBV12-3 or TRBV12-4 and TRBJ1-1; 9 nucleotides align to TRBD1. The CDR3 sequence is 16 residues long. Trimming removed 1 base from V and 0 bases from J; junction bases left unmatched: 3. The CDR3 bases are TGTGCCAGCAGTTTAGTGGGACAGGGCATGAACACTGAAGCTTTCTTT. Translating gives CASSLVGQGMNTEAFF.

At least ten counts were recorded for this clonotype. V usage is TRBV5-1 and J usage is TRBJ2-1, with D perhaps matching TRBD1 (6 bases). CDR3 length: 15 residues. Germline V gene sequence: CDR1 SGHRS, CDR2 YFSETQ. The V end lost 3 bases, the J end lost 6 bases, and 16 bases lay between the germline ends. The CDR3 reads CASSSTGKVSNEQFF. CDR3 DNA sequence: TGCGCCAGCAGCTCGACAGGTAAAGTGAGCAATGAGCAGTTCTTC.

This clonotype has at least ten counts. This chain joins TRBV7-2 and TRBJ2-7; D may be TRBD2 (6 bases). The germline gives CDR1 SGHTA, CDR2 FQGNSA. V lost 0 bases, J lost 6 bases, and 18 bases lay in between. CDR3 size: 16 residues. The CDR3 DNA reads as TGTGCCAGCAGCTTAGCTCCCAGGACTACGATACCCGAGCAGTACTTC. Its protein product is CASSLAPRTTIPEQYF.

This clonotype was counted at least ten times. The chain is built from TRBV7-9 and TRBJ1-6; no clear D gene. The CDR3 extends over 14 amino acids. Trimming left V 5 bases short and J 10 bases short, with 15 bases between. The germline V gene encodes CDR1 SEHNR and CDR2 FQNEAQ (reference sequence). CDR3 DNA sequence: TGTGCCAGCAGCCTCGGGAAGGGCGAGTCACCCCTCCACTTT. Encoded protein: CASSLGKGESPLHF.

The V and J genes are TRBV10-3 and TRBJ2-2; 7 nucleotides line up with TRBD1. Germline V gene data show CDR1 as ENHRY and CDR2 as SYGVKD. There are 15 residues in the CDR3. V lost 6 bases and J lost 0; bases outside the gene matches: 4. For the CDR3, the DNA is TGTGCCATCAGGATGGACAGGACGAACACCGGGGAGCTGTTTTTT. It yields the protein CAIRMDRTNTGELFF.

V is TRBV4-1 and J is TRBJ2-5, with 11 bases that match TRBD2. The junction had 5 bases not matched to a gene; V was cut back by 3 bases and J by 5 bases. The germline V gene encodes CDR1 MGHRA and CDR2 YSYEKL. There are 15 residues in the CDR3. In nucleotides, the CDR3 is TGCGCCAGCAGCCACAAGACTAGCGGGGTTGAGACCCAGTACTTC. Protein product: CASSHKTSGVETQYF.

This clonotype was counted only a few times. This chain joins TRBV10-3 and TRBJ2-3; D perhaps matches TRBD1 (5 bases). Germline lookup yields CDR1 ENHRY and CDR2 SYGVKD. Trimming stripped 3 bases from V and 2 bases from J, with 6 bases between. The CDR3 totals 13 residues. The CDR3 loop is CAISEGVTDTQYF. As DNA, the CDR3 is TGTGCCATCAGTGAAGGGGTCACAGATACGCAGTATTTT.

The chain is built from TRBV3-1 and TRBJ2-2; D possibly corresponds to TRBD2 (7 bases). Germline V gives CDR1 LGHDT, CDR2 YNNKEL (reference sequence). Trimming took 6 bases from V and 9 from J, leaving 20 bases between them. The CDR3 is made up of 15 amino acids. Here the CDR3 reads CASSLRGAVTRELFF. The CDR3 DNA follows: TGTGCCAGCAGTCTACGGGGGGCCGTGACCCGGGAGCTGTTTTTT.

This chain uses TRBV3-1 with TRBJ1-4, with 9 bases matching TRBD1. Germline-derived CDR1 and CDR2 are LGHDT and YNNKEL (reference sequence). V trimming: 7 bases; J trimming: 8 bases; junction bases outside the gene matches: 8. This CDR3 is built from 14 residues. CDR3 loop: CASTVGQGNEKLFF. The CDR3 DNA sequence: TGTGCCAGCACGGTGGGACAGGGCAACGAAAAACTGTTTTTT. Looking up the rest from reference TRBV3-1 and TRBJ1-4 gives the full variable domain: DTAVSQTPKYLVTQMGNDKSIKCEQNLGHDTMYWYKQDSKKFLKIMFSYNNKELIINETVPNRFSPKSPDKAHLNLHINSLELGDSAVYFCASTVGQGNEKLFFGSGTQLSVL.

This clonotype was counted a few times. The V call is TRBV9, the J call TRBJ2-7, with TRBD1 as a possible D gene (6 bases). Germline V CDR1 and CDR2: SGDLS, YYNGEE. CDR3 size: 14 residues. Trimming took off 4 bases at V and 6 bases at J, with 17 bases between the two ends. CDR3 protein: CASSPGDRAGEQYF. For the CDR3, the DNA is TGTGCCAGCAGCCCAGGGGATCGAGCTGGCGAGCAGTACTTC.

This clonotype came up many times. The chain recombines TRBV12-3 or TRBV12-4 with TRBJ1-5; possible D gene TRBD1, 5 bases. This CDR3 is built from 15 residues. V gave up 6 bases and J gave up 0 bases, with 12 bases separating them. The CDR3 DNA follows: TGTGCCAGCAGGGCCGGGACCGCTAGCAATCAGCCCCAGCATTTT. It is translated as CASRAGTASNQPQHF.

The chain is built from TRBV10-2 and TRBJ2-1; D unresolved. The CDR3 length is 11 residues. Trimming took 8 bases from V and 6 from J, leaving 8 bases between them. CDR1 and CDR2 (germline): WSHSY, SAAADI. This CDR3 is CASWTSNEQFF. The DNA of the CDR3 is TGCGCCAGCTGGACCAGCAATGAGCAGTTCTTC.

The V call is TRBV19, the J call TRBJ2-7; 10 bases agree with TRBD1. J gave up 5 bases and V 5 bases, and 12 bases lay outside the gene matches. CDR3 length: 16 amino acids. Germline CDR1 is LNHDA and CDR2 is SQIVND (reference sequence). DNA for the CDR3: TGTGCCAGTAGTTTCCTTACCCCGACAGGGGGCCACGAGCAGTACTTC. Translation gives CASSFLTPTGGHEQYF.